A selection of T cell receptor beta chains follows, all from one sample in a study of CD8 T cells in ankylosing spondylitis. A single record per CDR3 protein comes from TCRdb applying MiXCR to the 5' RACE reads. The sample shows approximately 190,000 distinct CDR3 sequences, about an eighth of them seen only once. The sample taken for sequencing was blood, either unsorted or a sorted T cell fraction (not recorded which). The receptor source for this set is a female donor with ankylosing spondylitis or in good health (not recorded which). The CDR3 runs from the conserved cysteine through the conserved F or W.

V	CDR3
TRBV7-2	CASSSRTSGETQYF
TRBV2	CASSERGQGNSPLHF
TRBV11-3	CASSFIQGGNEQFF
TRBV7-2	CASSLASGSTEAFF
TRBV20-1	CSASEVGTGELFF
TRBV20-1	CSAARTSGYNEQFF
TRBV7-2	CASSGNGASSYNEQFF
TRBV6-1	CASSEVRGYEQYF
TRBV29-1	CSVLQVYTDTQYF
TRBV6-5	CASSYGSGSYEQYF
TRBV5-1	CASSLAGTKDTQYF
TRBV12-3/TRBV12-4	CASSFAGREQYF
TRBV12-3/TRBV12-4	CTFSLVGGSSGVYGEQYF
TRBV29-1	CSGGLAYEQYF
TRBV3-1	CASSREGVYGYTF
TRBV4-2	CASSLQGTGQPNYGYTF
TRBV6-2/TRBV6-3	CASSYVIGDSSSYEQYF
TRBV5-1	CASSLGLGSGANVLTF
TRBV29-1	CSVSSGVSTDTQYF
TRBV12-3/TRBV12-4	CASSLDHNYGYTF
TRBV12-3/TRBV12-4	CASSAGRLAGVLNEQFF
TRBV20-1	CSAPPLPVGGNTEAFF
TRBV7-5	CASSERFLRPYEQYFGPKIEQYF
TRBV7-2	CASSPRLASDYEQYF
TRBV5-5	CASSFGFTDTQYF
TRBV11-2	CASSLRRNLQETQYF
TRBV5-1	CASSSPGEPNTGELFF
TRBV6-2/TRBV6-3	CASRDYYNTGELFF
TRBV15	CATSRDQGDGYTF
TRBV7-9	CASSLAEPDTQYF
TRBV5-1	CASSFTRYNEQFF
TRBV3-1	CASSQNIPRVTDSGANVLTF
TRBV6-1	CASSPYTGRLNTEAFF
TRBV4-1	CASSHPRETVSIPAGTDTQYF
TRBV6-6	CAASSQESQPQHF
TRBV9	CASDAGSYTGELFF
TRBV24-1	CATSVEGQGNQPQHF
TRBV7-2	CASSTPAYEQYF
TRBV9	CASSVSAGESGELFF
TRBV29-1	CSVGGPDTQYF
TRBV3-1	CASRNIREGFSGANVLTF